The sequence of this T cell receptor (beta chain) was determined in a study of cytomegalovirus exposure and HLA in healthy donors. General study points: Later analysis found that TCR beta chains associated with HLA were more clonally expanded than other, equally common chains. It was taken for granted in presence/absence analyses that sequencing depth across donors was roughly uniform.

V lost 5 bases and J 4 bases, leaving 8 bases between the germline ends. This CDR3 is 13 amino acids long. CDR1 and CDR2 from the germline V gene are SEHNR and FQNEAQ (reference sequence). Primers included in the PCR were 60 Vbeta and 13 Jbeta primers. Profiled with immunoSEQ multiplex PCR; TCRdb holds only in-frame clones, not every one. The table records some 87,000 clones, around 81% of them present only once. As concerns this clone: Its specificity is not known.

Sequencing was done on a sample of PBMCs. The chain has TRBV7-9 and TRBJ2-2; a possible D gene is TRBD2 (5 bases). The sequence derives from a man between 18 and 29 years old in good health and CMV-seropositive. The CDR3 DNA reads as TGTGCCAGCAGCCCCGCGGGCACCGGGGAGCTGTTTTTT. It encodes CASSPAGTGELFF. The full variable domain, rest sourced from reference TRBV7-9 and TRBJ2-2, is DTGVSQNPRHKITKRGQNVTFRCDPISEHNRLYWYRQTLGQGPEFLTYFQNEAQLEKSRLLSDRFSAERPKGSFSTLEIQRTEQGDSAMYLCASSPAGTGELFFGEGSRLTVL.